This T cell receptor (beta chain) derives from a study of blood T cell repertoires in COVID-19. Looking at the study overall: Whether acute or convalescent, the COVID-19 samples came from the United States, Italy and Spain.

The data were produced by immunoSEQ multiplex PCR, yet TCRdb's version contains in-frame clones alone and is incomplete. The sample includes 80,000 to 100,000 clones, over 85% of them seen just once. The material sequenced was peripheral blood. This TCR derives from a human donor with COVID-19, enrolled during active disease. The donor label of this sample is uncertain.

Written as DNA, the CDR3 is TGTGCCAGCAGCGTAGGCGGCACAGATACGCAGTATTTT. It codes for CASSVGGTDTQYF. V gene TRBV9 combines with J gene TRBJ2-3; D is unresolved. Germline-derived CDR1 and CDR2 are SGDLS and YYNGEE. The germline V and J ends were trimmed by 0 bases and 1 base, with 3 bases remaining between them. This CDR3 has 13 residues.